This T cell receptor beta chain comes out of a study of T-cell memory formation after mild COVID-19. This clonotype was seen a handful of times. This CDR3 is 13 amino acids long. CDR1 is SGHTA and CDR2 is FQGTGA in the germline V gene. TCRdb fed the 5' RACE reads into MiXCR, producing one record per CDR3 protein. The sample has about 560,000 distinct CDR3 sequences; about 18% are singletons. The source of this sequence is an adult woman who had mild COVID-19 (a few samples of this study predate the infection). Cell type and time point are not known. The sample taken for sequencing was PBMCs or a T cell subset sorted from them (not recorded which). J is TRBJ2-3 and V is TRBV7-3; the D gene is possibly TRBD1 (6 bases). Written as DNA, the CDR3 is TGTCAGGGGCCCCCGGGTCGGACAGATACGCAGTATTTT. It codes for CQGPPGRTDTQYF.